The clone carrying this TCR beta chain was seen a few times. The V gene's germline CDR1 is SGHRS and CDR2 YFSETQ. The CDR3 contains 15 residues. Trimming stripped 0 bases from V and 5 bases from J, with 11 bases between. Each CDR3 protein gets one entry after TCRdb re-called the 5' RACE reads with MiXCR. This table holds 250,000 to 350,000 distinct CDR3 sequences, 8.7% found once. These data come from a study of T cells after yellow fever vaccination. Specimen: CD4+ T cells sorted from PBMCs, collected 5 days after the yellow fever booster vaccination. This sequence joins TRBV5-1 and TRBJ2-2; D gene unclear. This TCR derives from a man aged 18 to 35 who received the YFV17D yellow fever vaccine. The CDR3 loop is CASSLGVIKTGELFF. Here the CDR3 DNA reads TGCGCCAGCAGCTTGGGGGTGATTAAAACCGGGGAGCTGTTTTTT. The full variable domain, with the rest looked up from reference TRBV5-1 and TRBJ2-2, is KAGVTQTPRYLIKTRGQQVTLSCSPISGHRSVSWYQQTPGQGLQFLFEYFSETQRNKGNFPGRFSGRQFSNSRSEMNVSTLELGDSALYLCASSLGVIKTGELFFGEGSRLTVL.